Below, 22 T cell receptor beta chains from the same sample are listed, as sequenced in a study of blood T cells in healthy people across ages (dated by TCRdb to 2015 to 2017). Libraries came from 5' RACE. Sequencing was performed on an Illumina HiSeq 2500. A second about 6 to 11 cycle PCR used a sample-barcoded 5' primer and a J-beta primer mix. The public reads were quality trimmed at Q25 with fastp and then assembled into clones with MiXCR by TCRdb, keeping productive beta chains. CDR3 protein sequences are deduplicated, and each keeps its most common genes and DNA. Present in this sample are under 750,000 distinct CDR3 sequences, around 50% of which were seen just once. In total, the top ten clones hold under 30% of the sample. The sequenced sample consisted of blood. The receptors were sampled from a man older than 75 in good health.

The rearrangement joins TRBV6-6 to TRBJ1-5; weak D call: TRBD1 (5 bases). The germline gives CDR1 MNHNY, CDR2 SVGAGI (reference sequence). V lost 5 bases to trimming and J lost 8 bases, with 22 bases between them. CDR3 length: 16 residues. DNA for the CDR3: TGTGCCAGCAGTCTAGGGGTGGGAAAACACCTGGAGCCCCAGCATTTT. It encodes CASSLGVGKHLEPQHF.

V gene TRBV4-1 combines with J gene TRBJ2-1; 8 bases line up with TRBD2. The CDR3 runs 16 residues. V trimming: 1 base; J trimming: 10 bases; junction bases outside the gene matches: 12. CDR1 and CDR2 (germline): MGHRA, YSYEKL. The CDR3 region is CASSQVVERERREQFF. CDR3 in DNA: TGCGCCAGCAGCCAAGTAGTTGAGCGGGAGCGACGGGAGCAGTTCTTC.

The V call is TRBV7-2, the J call TRBJ1-6; no definite D call. The CDR3 covers 14 residues. V was shortened by 2 bases and J by 11 bases, with 13 bases between the two germline ends. CDR1 and CDR2 (germline): SGHTA, FQGNSA. The CDR3 spells CASSLQSAGPPLHF. As DNA, the CDR3 is TGTGCCAGCAGCTTACAGTCGGCGGGTCCACCCCTCCACTTT. The full variable domain, its missing parts supplied by reference TRBV7-2 and TRBJ1-6, is GAGVSQSPSNKVTEKGKDVELRCDPISGHTALYWYRQSLGQGLEFLIYFQGNSAPDKSGLPSDRFSAERTGGSVSTLTIQRTQQEDSAVYLCASSLQSAGPPLHFGNGTRLTVT.

The genes are TRBV4-3 and TRBJ2-5; D assignment may be TRBD1 or TRBD2 (5 bases each). Germline loops: CDR1 LGHNA, CDR2 YSLEER. The V and J ends lost 0 bases and 5 bases respectively, with 10 bases between them. This CDR3 is 14 amino acids long. The CDR3 loop reads CASSQEGTVETQYF. As DNA, the CDR3 is TGCGCCAGCAGCCAAGAAGGGACCGTGGAGACCCAGTACTTC.

This clonotype was seen only a few times. The rearrangement links TRBV4-1 to TRBJ2-4, with 11 bases fitting TRBD2. Germline-derived CDR1 and CDR2 are MGHRA and YSYEKL. Trimming removed 1 base from V and 1 base from J; junction bases left unmatched: 6. The CDR3 covers 18 residues. In nucleotides, the CDR3 is TGCGCCAGCAGCCAAGGTCTAGCGGGGGGTCCGGCCAAAAACATTCAGTACTTC. Translating gives CASSQGLAGGPAKNIQYF.

The chain links TRBV2 to TRBJ1-1, with D uncertain. CDR1 SNHLY and CDR2 FYNNEI come from the germline V gene. The CDR3 is 13 amino acids. V lost 4 bases to trimming and J lost 1 base, with 7 bases between them. Here the CDR3 reads CASSAAGNTEAFF. The CDR3 DNA reads TGTGCCAGCAGTGCCGCCGGGAACACTGAAGCTTTCTTT.

This clonotype came up a few times. This chain links TRBV10-2 with TRBJ2-4; 11 bases line up with TRBD2. The V and J ends lost 6 bases and 0 bases, in that order; junction bases with no gene match: 10. The CDR3 length is 18 residues. Germline-derived CDR1 and CDR2 are WSHSY and SAAADI. The CDR3 region has the DNA TGCGCCAGCAGAGAAAGACTAGCGGGAAGAGTAGCCAAAAACATTCAGTACTTC. This encodes CASRERLAGRVAKNIQYF.

This clonotype was observed many times. The chain links TRBV6-5 to TRBJ1-6, with D possibly matching TRBD1 (5 bases). V lost 7 bases and J lost 7, with 14 bases in between. This CDR3 is built from 14 residues. Germline CDR1 and CDR2: MNHEY and SVGAGI. The CDR3 sequence is CASTRELRNSPLHF. The CDR3, as DNA: TGTGCCAGCACCAGGGAGTTGAGAAATTCACCCCTCCACTTT.

CDR3 nucleotide sequence: TGCAGTGCTGGTGGGACAGGCAGCTCCTACGAGCAGTACTTC. Its translation is CSAGGTGSSYEQYF. This sequence joins TRBV20-1 and TRBJ2-7, with 8 bases lining up with TRBD1. CDR1 is DFQATT and CDR2 is SNEGSKA in the germline V gene (reference sequence). V dropped 5 bases and J dropped 0; count of bases not matched to a gene: 6. The CDR3 spans 14 residues.

V and J are TRBV20-1 and TRBJ1-2; D might be TRBD1 (6 bases). Germline assignment: CDR1 DFQATT and CDR2 SNEGSKA (reference sequence). V was pared by 5 bases and J by 7 bases, with 17 bases between. The CDR3 is 13 residues long. The CDR3 spells CSALPGGAAGYTF. The CDR3 DNA sequence: TGCAGTGCTCTCCCCGGGGGGGCCGCTGGCTACACCTTC.

With regard to this clonotype: One end of the junction varies from germline; a read error may be responsible. The chain is built from TRBV7-9 and TRBJ2-7; 9 bases map to TRBD2. CDR3 size: 14 residues. Germline CDR1 reads SEHNR; CDR2 reads FQNEAQ (reference sequence). CDR3 DNA: TGTGCCAGCAGCCTAGCGGGGTGGTCCTACGAGCAGTACTTC. Residues: CASSLAGWSYEQYF. The full variable domain, its missing parts supplied by reference TRBV7-9 and TRBJ2-7, is DTGVSQNPRHKITKRGQNVTFRCDPISEHNRLYWYRQTLGQGPEFLTYFQNEAQLEKSRLLSDRFSAERPKGSFSTLEIQRTEQGDSAMYLCASSLAGWSYEQYFGPGTRLTVT.

The chain links TRBV20-1 to TRBJ2-3; 7 bases are shared with TRBD1. Losses at the gene ends were 7 bases for V and 4 bases for J; bases not matched to a gene: 11. The V gene's germline CDR1 is DFQATT and CDR2 SNEGSKA (reference sequence). CDR3 size: 14 residues. The CDR3 here is CSGTGQGVSDTQYF. The CDR3 nucleotides are TGCAGTGGGACGGGCCAGGGGGTATCAGATACGCAGTATTTT.

V usage is TRBV6-2 or TRBV6-3 and J usage is TRBJ2-1; TRBD2 agrees at 10 bases. The CDR3 covers 15 residues. Germline V CDR1 and CDR2: MNHEY, SVGEGT. The J segment lost 7 bases and the V segment lost 4 bases, leaving 7 bases of the junction unmatched. CDR3 in amino acids: CASSSGTSEVNEQFF. The CDR3 bases are TGTGCCAGCAGTTCCGGGACTAGCGAAGTTAATGAGCAGTTCTTC.

The V call is TRBV20-1, the J call TRBJ2-5, with D perhaps matching TRBD1 or TRBD2 (5 bases each). V lost 0 bases and J lost 5, with 10 bases in between. Germline CDR1 is DFQATT and CDR2 is SNEGSKA (reference sequence). The CDR3 totals 13 residues. The CDR3 reads CSARENGAETQYF. As DNA, the CDR3 is TGCAGTGCTAGAGAAAACGGGGCGGAGACCCAGTACTTC.

The table lists this clonotype with a few counts. The chain couples TRBV20-1 to TRBJ2-7; 15 nucleotides line up with TRBD2. CDR3 length: 16 residues. CDR1 is DFQATT, CDR2 SNEGSKA, per germline (reference sequence). The J segment lost 5 bases and the V segment lost 6 bases, leaving 11 bases of the junction unmatched. The CDR3 loop is CSAYRTSGRAPDEQYF. CDR3 coding DNA: TGCAGTGCCTACAGGACTAGCGGGAGGGCTCCCGACGAGCAGTACTTC.

The V gene is TRBV5-1, the J gene TRBJ2-1; 7 positions agree with TRBD2. The CDR3 sequence is 15 residues long. Trimming at V came to 9 bases and at J to 0 bases, leaving 9 bases not matched to a gene. Germline V gene data show CDR1 as SGHRS and CDR2 as YFSETQ. The CDR3 loop reads CATTKGGSSYNEQFF. CDR3 bases: TGCGCCACCACAAAGGGCGGGAGCTCCTACAATGAGCAGTTCTTC.

The chain couples TRBV12-3 or TRBV12-4 to TRBJ2-5; TRBD2 is a possible D gene (6 bases). V was cut by 0 bases and J by 1 base, with 9 bases left in between. This CDR3 is 15 amino acids long. As DNA, the CDR3 is TGTGCCAGCAGTTTAGCGGGAGGACCCCAAGAGACCCAGTACTTC. It is translated as CASSLAGGPQETQYF.

This chain connects TRBV28 to TRBJ2-5, with 9 bases identical to TRBD2. The last part of the DNA fits TRBJ2-7 better; the J call may be wrong. Germline V gene sequence: CDR1 MDHEN, CDR2 SYDVKM. The CDR3 sequence is 15 residues long. The CDR3 DNA sequence: TGTGCCAGCAGTTTGGGGGTAGCGGGAGTGTACGAGCAGTACTTC. Protein: CASSLGVAGVYEQYF.

This chain connects TRBV12-3 or TRBV12-4 to TRBJ2-1; 10 bases align to TRBD2. The CDR3 contains 12 residues. Germline trimming cut 5 bases from V and 15 bases from J; bases unmatched to any gene: 7. In DNA, the CDR3 is TGTGCCAGCAGTCAGCGGGAGGGCCACCCGTTCTTC. It codes for CASSQREGHPFF.

V is TRBV27 and J is TRBJ2-1, with 8 bases fitting TRBD2. The CDR3 runs 13 residues. Germline V CDR1 and CDR2: MNHEY, SMNVEV (reference sequence). V trimming: 2 bases; J trimming: 8 bases; junction bases outside the gene matches: 2. The CDR3 nucleotides are TGTGCCAGCAGTTTAGTAGCGGGATATGAGCAGTTCTTC. Residues: CASSLVAGYEQFF.

This clonotype was counted between two and nine times. V is TRBV5-1 and J is TRBJ2-7, with 8 bases fitting TRBD2. The CDR3 extends over 13 amino acids. V trimming: 2 bases; J trimming: 5 bases; junction bases outside the gene matches: 3. Germline CDR1 is SGHRS and CDR2 is YFSETQ. The CDR3, as DNA: TGCGCCAGCAGCTTTGCGGGAGGTAACGAGCAGTACTTC. Its translation is CASSFAGGNEQYF.

The chain joins TRBV20-1 to TRBJ2-4, with 7 bases matching TRBD2. After removal of 3 bases from V and 9 bases from J, the junction contained 11 bases not matched to a gene. Germline V gene data show CDR1 as DFQATT and CDR2 as SNEGSKA (reference sequence). The CDR3 length is 14 residues. Here the CDR3 reads CSASVGLPGGIQYF. In nucleotides, the CDR3 is TGCAGTGCTAGTGTGGGGCTCCCGGGGGGCATTCAGTACTTC.